This is a list of T cell receptor beta chains from one sample in a study of blood T cell dynamics during melanoma immunotherapy. Assay: immunoSEQ multiplex PCR; the TCRdb copy retains only in-frame clones and omits some. Among approximately 15,000 clones listed, 70% to 90% were seen once. The sequencing used blood, collected from a patient treated with checkpoint blockade. These receptors all come from a human donor with melanoma. The CDR3 runs from the conserved cysteine through the conserved F or W. D genes are given only for firm matches. Rows give clone size only sometimes, using once, few, many, or a class for an expanded clone.

.	.	TRBV7-2	TRBJ1-5	TGTGCCAGCAGCCGGGGGGCCCTAGGGGAGCCCCAGCATTTT	CASSRGALGEPQHF
TRBD1	.	TRBV6-5	TRBJ2-7	TGTGCCAGCAGTCCCGGGACAGGATCCTACGAGCAGTACTTC	CASSPGTGSYEQYF
.	.	TRBV9	TRBJ1-1	TGTGCCAGCAGCGTAGCAGTAGATTACACTGAAGCTTTCTTT	CASSVAVDYTEAFF
.	.	TRBV5-1	TRBJ2-1	TGCGCCAGCAGCTTGCCAGAAAGCTCCTACAATGAGCAGTTCTTC	CASSLPESSYNEQFF
.	once	TRBV7-9	TRBJ1-5	TGTGCCAGCAGCGACGGTCGGGGGGCGAGCAATCAGCCCCAGCATTTT	CASSDGRGASNQPQHF
.	.	TRBV4-1	TRBJ1-2	TGCGCCAGCAGCCTGGGGGTCCCCCGAGGGAACTATGGCTACACCTTC	CASSLGVPRGNYGYTF
.	.	TRBV12-5	TRBJ2-3	TGTGCTAGTGGTTTGGTAATGGATACGCAGTATTTT	CASGLVMDTQYF
.	.	TRBV2	TRBJ2-5	TGTGCCAGCAGTGAAGCTCGGCACAACCAAGAGACCCAGTACTTC	CASSEARHNQETQYF
.	.	TRBV30	TRBJ2-7	TGTGCCTGGAGTGTACTGATCGGACCTTCCTACGAGCAGTACTTC	CAWSVLIGPSYEQYF
TRBD1	.	TRBV18	TRBJ1-4	TGTGCCAGCTCACCACTAACCGGGACAGGGGGAAATGAAAAACTGTTTTTT	CASSPLTGTGGNEKLFF
.	.	TRBV21-1	TRBJ1-5	TGTGCCAGCAGATTCAATAGCAATCAGCCCCAGCATTTT	CASRFNSNQPQHF
.	.	TRBV7-3	TRBJ2-6	TGTGCCAGCAGCCCAGCAGGGGCCGGGGCCAACGTCCTGACTTTC	CASSPAGAGANVLTF
TRBD2	.	TRBV9	TRBJ2-3	TGTGCCAGCAGCGTAGCTTCGGGGCGGGGGGGCCTGGATACGCAGTATTTT	CASSVASGRGGLDTQYF
.	.	TRBV5-1	TRBJ2-1	TGCGCCAGCAGCTCGGAAGGTACTGAGCAGTTCTTC	CASSSEGTEQFF
.	.	TRBV4-1	TRBJ2-5	TGCGCCAGCAGCCCACGGGGCGGGGAAGAGACCCAGTACTTC	CASSPRGGEETQYF
TRBD2	.	TRBV11-2	TRBJ2-1	TGTGCCAGCAGCCCCATTAGCGGGGGCCCTCAGTTCTTC	CASSPISGGPQFF
.	.	TRBV14	TRBJ2-2	TGTGCCAGCAGTAGCGTTTGGACCGGGGAGCTGTTTTTT	CASSSVWTGELFF
.	.	TRBV19	TRBJ1-2	TGTGCCAGTAGTATAGATCGAGAGAAGTACTACACCTTC	CASSIDREKYYTF
TRBD2	.	TRBV4-2	TRBJ2-1	TGTGCCAGCAGCCAAGAGAGCAGCGGGGGGGCAAATGAGCAGTTCTTC	CASSQESSGGANEQFF
.	.	TRBV6-1	TRBJ1-4	TGTGCCAGCATTGCCGGGGGGCAGACTAATGAAAAACTGTTTTTT	CASIAGGQTNEKLFF
.	.	TRBV7-9	TRBJ1-4	TGTGCCAGCAGCGCGGGCCCTAATGAAAAACTGTTTTTT	CASSAGPNEKLFF
.	.	TRBV2	TRBJ1-1	TGTGCCAGCCGGATTCAGGGCATGAACACTGAAGCTTTCTTT	CASRIQGMNTEAFF
.	once	TRBV5-1	TRBJ2-5	TGCGCCAGCAGCTTGGACCCAGGGGGGCAAGAGACCCAGTACTTC	CASSLDPGGQETQYF
TRBD1	.	TRBV5-1	TRBJ2-7	TGCGCCAGCAGCTTGGCCGGGACAGGCTACGAGCAGTACTTC	CASSLAGTGYEQYF
.	.	TRBV9	TRBJ2-2	TGTGCCAGCAGTCCGGGGGCAGACGCGATCGGGGAGCTGTTTTTT	CASSPGADAIGELFF
.	.	TRBV9	TRBJ1-3	TGTGCCAGCAGCCCGAGTTGGGGGGCAGGCTCTGGAAACACCATATATTTT	CASSPSWGAGSGNTIYF
.	.	TRBV5-1	TRBJ2-5	TGCGCCAGCAGCACCCTCAGCAGGGGAGAAGAGACCCAGTACTTC	CASSTLSRGEETQYF
TRBD2	.	TRBV6-1	TRBJ2-5	TGTGCCAGCGTTCTTAGCGGGACTCAAGAGACCCAGTACTTC	CASVLSGTQETQYF
.	once	TRBV21-1	TRBJ2-5	TGTGCCAGCAGCAAAAGGGCAGGGCGGCAAGAGACCCAGTACTTC	CASSKRAGRQETQYF
.	.	TRBV7-9	TRBJ2-7	TGTGCCAGCAGCTTAGCAGGGGACGAGCAGTACTTC	CASSLAGDEQYF
TRBD2	.	TRBV25-1	TRBJ2-4	TGTGCCAGCGTGGGGGGGTACATTCAGTACTTC	CASVGGYIQYF
.	.	TRBV7-2	TRBJ2-3	TGTGCCAGCAGCTCTAAGACTAGTTATACGCAGTATTTT	CASSSKTSYTQYF
TRBD1	.	TRBV5-1	TRBJ1-2	TGCGCCAGCAGCTCCGGGGACAGTCCCTATGGCTACACCTTC	CASSSGDSPYGYTF
.	.	TRBV14	TRBJ1-3	TGTGCCAGCAGCGCTGTGATTGGCTCTGGAAACACCATATATTTT	CASSAVIGSGNTIYF
.	.	TRBV2	TRBJ1-6	TGTGCCAGCAGTGAGGTGGCTAATTCACCCCTCCACTTT	CASSEVANSPLHF
.	.	TRBV6-1	TRBJ1-1	TGTGCCAGCAGTGAGGCCTTTAGGGGCACTGAAGCTTTCTTT	CASSEAFRGTEAFF
TRBD2	.	TRBV5-6	TRBJ2-5	TGTGCCAGCAGCCCCGAACCAGCGGGGAGTAAAGAGACCCAGTACTTC	CASSPEPAGSKETQYF
.	.	TRBV4-2	TRBJ1-3	TGTGCCAGCAGCCAAGCTTCCATGGGCGGAAACACCATATATTTT	CASSQASMGGNTIYF
.	once	TRBV19	TRBJ1-1	TGTGCCAGTAGTTATATTAGGGGGGCGAACACTGAAGCTTTCTTT	CASSYIRGANTEAFF
.	.	TRBV7-9	TRBJ1-5	TGTGCCAGCAGCTTAGGAGGGTATAGCAATCAGCCCCAGCATTTT	CASSLGGYSNQPQHF
TRBD2	.	TRBV19	TRBJ2-3	TGTGCCAGTACAATTACTAGCGGGGCCAAAGATACGCAGTATTTT	CASTITSGAKDTQYF
TRBD2	once	TRBV19	TRBJ2-7	TGTGCCAGTAGTATAGGGACTAGCGGCTCCTACGAGCAGTACTTC	CASSIGTSGSYEQYF
TRBD2	.	TRBV5-1	TRBJ2-1	TGCGCCAGCAGCTACATGGGACTAGCGGGAGGGAGCTCCTACAATGAGCAGTTCTTC	CASSYMGLAGGSSYNEQFF
.	.	TRBV5-1	TRBJ2-1	TGCGCCAGCAGCTTGGCGAGGGGGGATGAGCAGTTCTTC	CASSLARGDEQFF
.	.	TRBV6-4	TRBJ2-3	TGTGCCAGCAGTGACGGGGGGGCCACAGATACGCAGTATTTT	CASSDGGATDTQYF
.	.	TRBV5-1	TRBJ2-7	TGCGCCAGCAGCTTGGGGGGCCACGAGCAGTACTTC	CASSLGGHEQYF